This T cell receptor (beta chain) came from a study of cytomegalovirus exposure and HLA in healthy donors. The study's findings and limits: Most subjects' HLA-A and HLA-B alleles were reportedly predicted from TCR beta sequences. Analyses of presence/absence relied on an assumption of roughly uniform sequencing depth across donors.

The V gene lost 6 bases and the J gene lost 10 bases, with 26 bases spanning the gap. CDR1 and CDR2 from the germline V gene are SGHTS and YDEGEE. CDR3 length: 16 residues. 13 Jbeta primers and 60 Vbeta primers were used for the PCR. Libraries were prepared by immunoSEQ multiplex PCR; TCRdb keeps only in-frame clonotypes and omits some of them. The sample carries 130,000 or so clones, 60% to 85% recorded once. Points on this clone: Its antigen remains unidentified.

This chain links TRBV5-8 with TRBJ2-1, with D possibly being TRBD2 (6 bases). Material for sequencing was PBMCs. The sequence was collected from a woman aged 18 to 35 in good health and CMV-seronegative. The CDR3 sequence is CASTLGGRGSFKEQFF. The CDR3 coding sequence is TGTGCCAGCACCCTCGGGGGTCGGGGGAGCTTCAAGGAGCAGTTCTTC. The full variable domain, completed using reference TRBV5-8 and TRBJ2-1, is EAGVTQSPTHLIKTRGQQATLRCSPISGHTSVYWYQQALGLGLQFLLWYDEGEERNRGNFPPRFSGRQFPNYSSELNVNALELEDSALYLCASTLGGRGSFKEQFFGPGTRLTVL.